This record looks at one T cell receptor (beta chain) sequence and its context. Its matching antigen is unknown. The CDR3 is made up of 13 amino acids. With 4 bases removed from V and 4 bases from J, the gap between germline ends came to 11 bases. Looked up from germline, CDR1 is MNHNS and CDR2 is SASEGT. There were likely unrecorded immune exposures, though donors were nominally healthy when sampled. Researchers ran the PCR with 60 Vbeta and 13 Jbeta primers. Profiled with immunoSEQ multiplex PCR; TCRdb holds only in-frame clones, not every one. The profile shows over 150,000 clones, 75% to 90% of them singletons. These data come from a study of cytomegalovirus exposure and HLA in healthy donors. General observations from the study: Sequencing likely caused a cluster of highly shared sequence variants. A list of approximately 160 TCR beta chains associated with cytomegalovirus was given.

J is TRBJ2-7 and V is TRBV6-1; D remains ambiguous. This receptor was obtained from a human donor in good health. The sample consisted of PBMCs. CDR3 in amino acids: CASSGQPQYEQYF. The CDR3 coding sequence is TGTGCCAGCAGTGGACAACCGCAGTACGAGCAGTACTTC.